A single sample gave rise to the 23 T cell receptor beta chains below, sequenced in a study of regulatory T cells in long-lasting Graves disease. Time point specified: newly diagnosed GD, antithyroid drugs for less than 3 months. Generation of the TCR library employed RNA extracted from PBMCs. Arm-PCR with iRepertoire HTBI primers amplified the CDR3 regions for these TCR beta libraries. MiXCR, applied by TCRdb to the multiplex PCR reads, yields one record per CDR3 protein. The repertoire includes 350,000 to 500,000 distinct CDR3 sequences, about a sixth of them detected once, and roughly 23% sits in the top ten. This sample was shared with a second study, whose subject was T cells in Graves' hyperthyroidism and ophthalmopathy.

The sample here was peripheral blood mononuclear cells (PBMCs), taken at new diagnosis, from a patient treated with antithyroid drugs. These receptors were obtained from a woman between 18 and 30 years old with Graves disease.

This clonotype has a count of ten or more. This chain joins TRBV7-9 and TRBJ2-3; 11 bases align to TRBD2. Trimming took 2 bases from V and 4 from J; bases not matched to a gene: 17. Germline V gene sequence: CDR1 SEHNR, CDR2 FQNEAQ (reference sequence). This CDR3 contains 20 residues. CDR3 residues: CASSLPSSSIAGGRADTQYF. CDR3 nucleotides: TGTGCCAGCAGCTTACCCTCCTCCTCCATAGCGGGAGGGCGTGCAGATACGCAGTATTTT.

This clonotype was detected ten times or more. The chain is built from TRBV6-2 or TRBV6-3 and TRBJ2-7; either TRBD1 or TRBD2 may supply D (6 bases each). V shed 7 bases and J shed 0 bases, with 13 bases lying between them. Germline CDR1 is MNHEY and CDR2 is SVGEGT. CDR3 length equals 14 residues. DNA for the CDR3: TGTGCCAGCACCTTCGGGGGCGCCTCCTACGAGCAGTACTTC. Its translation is CASTFGGASYEQYF.

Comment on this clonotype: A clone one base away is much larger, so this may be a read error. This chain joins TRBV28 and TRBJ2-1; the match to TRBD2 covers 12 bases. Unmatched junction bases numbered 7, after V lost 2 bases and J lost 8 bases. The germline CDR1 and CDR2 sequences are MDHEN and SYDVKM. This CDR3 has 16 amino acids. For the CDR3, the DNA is TGTGCCAGCAGTTTAGTCGGTCTAGCGGGAGGGGATGAGCAGTTCTTC. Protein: CASSLVGLAGGDEQFF.

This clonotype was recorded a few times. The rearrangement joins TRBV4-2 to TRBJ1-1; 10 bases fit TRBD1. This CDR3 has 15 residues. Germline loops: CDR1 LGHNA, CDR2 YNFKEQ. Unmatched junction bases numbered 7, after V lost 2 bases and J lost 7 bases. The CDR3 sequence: CASSQTGQGNGEAFF. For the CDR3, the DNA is TGTGCCAGCAGCCAAACGGGACAGGGGAATGGTGAAGCTTTCTTT.

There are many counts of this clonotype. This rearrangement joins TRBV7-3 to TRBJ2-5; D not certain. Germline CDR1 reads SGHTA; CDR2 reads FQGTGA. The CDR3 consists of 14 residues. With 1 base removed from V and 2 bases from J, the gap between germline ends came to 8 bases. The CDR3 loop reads CASSLIPGQETQYF. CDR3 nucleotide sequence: TGTGCCAGCAGCTTAATTCCAGGACAAGAGACCCAGTACTTC.

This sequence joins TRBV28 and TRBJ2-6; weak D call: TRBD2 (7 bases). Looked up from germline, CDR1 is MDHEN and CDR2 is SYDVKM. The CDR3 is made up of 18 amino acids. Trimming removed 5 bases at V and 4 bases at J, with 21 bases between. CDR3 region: CASSPNPGGPRGANVLTF. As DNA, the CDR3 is TGTGCCAGCAGTCCCAATCCCGGGGGGCCCAGGGGGGCCAACGTCCTGACTTTC.

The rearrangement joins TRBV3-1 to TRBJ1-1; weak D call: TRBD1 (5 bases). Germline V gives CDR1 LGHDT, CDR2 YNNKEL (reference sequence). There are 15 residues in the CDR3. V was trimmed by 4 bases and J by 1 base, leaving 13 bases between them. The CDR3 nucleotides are TGTGCCAGCAGCCGCTTACAGGTGCCGAACACTGAAGCTTTCTTT. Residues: CASSRLQVPNTEAFF.

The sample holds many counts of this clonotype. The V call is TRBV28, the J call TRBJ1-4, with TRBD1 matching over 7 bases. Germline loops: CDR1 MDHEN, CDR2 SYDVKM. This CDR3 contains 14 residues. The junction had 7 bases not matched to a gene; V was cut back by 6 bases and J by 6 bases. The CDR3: CASSSGTVDEKLFF. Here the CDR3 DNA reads TGTGCCAGCAGCTCCGGGACAGTAGATGAAAAACTGTTTTTT.

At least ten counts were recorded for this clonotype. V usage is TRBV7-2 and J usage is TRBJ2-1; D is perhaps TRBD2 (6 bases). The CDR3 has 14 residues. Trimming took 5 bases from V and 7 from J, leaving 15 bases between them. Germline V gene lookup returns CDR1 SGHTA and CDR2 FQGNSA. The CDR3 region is CASSTRLGRNEQFF. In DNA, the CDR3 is TGTGCCAGCAGCACAAGACTAGGCAGGAATGAGCAGTTCTTC.

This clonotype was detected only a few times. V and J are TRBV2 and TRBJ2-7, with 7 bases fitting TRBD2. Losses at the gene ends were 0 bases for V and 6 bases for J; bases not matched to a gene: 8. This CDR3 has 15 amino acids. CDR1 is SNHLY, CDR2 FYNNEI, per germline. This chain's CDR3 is CASSEALAGVPEQYF. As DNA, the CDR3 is TGTGCCAGCAGTGAAGCTTTGGCGGGAGTCCCCGAGCAGTACTTC.

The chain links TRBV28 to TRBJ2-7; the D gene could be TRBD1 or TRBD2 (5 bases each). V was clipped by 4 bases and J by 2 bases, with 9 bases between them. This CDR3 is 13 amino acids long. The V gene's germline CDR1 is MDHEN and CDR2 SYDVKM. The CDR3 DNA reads TGTGCCAGCAGTTGGGACGGTACCTACGAGCAGTACTTC. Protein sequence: CASSWDGTYEQYF.

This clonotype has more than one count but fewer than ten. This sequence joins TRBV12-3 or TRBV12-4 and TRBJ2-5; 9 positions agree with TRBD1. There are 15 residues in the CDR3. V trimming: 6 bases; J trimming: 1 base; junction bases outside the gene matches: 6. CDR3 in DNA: TGTGCCAGCAGCCCAACGACAGGGGGCCAAGAGACCCAGTACTTC. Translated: CASSPTTGGQETQYF.

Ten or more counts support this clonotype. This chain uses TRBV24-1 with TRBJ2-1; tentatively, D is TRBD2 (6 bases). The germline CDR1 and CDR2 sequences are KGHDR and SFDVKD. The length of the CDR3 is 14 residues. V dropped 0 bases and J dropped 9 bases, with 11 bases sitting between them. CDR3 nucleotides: TGTGCCACCAGTGATTTGCGTCTAGCGACTGAGCAGTTCTTC. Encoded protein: CATSDLRLATEQFF.

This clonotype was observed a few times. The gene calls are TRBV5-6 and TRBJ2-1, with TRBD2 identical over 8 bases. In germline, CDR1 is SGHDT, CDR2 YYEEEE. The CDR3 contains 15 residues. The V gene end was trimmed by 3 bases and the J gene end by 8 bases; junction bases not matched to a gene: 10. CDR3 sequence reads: CASSSEREMVDEQFF. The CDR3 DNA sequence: TGTGCCAGCAGCTCGGAGCGGGAGATGGTGGATGAGCAGTTCTTC. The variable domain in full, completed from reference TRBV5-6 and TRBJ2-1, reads DAGVTQSPTHLIKTRGQQVTLRCSPKSGHDTVSWYQQALGQGPQFIFQYYEEEERQRGNFPDRFSGHQFPNYSSELNVNALLLGDSALYLCASSSEREMVDEQFFGPGTRLTVL.

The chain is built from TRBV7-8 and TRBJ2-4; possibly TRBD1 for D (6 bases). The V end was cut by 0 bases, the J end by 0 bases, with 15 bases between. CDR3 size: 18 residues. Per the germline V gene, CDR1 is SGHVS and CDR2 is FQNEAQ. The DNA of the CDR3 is TGTGCCAGCAGCTTAGCGCGAGTGGGGGCCCTAGCCAAAAACATTCAGTACTTC. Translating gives CASSLARVGALAKNIQYF.

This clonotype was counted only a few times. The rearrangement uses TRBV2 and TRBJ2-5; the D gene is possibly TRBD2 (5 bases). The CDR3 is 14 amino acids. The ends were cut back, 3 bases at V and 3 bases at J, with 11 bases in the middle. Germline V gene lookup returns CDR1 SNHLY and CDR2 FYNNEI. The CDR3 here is CASSESGTEETQYF. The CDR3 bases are TGTGCCAGCAGTGAGAGCGGTACTGAAGAGACCCAGTACTTC.

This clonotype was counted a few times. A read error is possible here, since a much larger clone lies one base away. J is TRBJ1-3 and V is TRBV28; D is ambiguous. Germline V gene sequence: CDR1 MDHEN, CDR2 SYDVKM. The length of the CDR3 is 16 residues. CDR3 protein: CATYRGAYVSGTTIYF. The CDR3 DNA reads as TGTGCCACCTACCGGGGAGCCTATGTCTCTGGAACCACCATATATTTT.

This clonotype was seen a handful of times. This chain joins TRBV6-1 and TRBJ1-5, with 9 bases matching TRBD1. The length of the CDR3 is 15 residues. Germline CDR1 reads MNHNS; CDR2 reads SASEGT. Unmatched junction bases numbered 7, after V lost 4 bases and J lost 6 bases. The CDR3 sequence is CASSVADRGGQPQHF. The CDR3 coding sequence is TGTGCCAGCAGTGTGGCGGACAGGGGTGGTCAGCCCCAGCATTTT.

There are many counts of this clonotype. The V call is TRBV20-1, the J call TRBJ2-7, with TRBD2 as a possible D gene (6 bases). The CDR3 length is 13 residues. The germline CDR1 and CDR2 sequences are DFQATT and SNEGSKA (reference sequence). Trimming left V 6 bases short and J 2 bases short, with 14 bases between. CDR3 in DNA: TGCAGTGCCGAAGCGGGCAAAGCCTACGAGCAGTACTTC. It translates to CSAEAGKAYEQYF.

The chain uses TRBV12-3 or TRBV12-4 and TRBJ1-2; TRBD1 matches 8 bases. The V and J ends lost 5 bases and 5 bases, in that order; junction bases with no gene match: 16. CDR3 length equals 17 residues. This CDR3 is CASSTRGDRTDGYGYTF. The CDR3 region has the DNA TGTGCCAGCAGTACCCGCGGGGACAGGACAGATGGGTATGGCTACACCTTC.

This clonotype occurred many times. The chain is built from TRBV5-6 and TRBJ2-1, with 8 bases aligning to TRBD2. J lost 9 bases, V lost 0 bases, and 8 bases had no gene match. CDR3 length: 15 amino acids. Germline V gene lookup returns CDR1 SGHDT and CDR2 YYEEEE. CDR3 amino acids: CASSLALADPGEQFF. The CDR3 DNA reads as TGTGCCAGCAGCTTGGCACTAGCGGACCCTGGTGAGCAGTTCTTC. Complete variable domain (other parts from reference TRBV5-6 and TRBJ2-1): DAGVTQSPTHLIKTRGQQVTLRCSPKSGHDTVSWYQQALGQGPQFIFQYYEEEERQRGNFPDRFSGHQFPNYSSELNVNALLLGDSALYLCASSLALADPGEQFFGPGTRLTVL.

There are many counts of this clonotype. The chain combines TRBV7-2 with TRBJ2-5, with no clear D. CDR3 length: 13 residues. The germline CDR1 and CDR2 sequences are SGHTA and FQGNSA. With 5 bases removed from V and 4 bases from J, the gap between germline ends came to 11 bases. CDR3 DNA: TGTGCCAGCAGCCTAAACAGAAGAGAGACCCAGTACTTC. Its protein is CASSLNRRETQYF.

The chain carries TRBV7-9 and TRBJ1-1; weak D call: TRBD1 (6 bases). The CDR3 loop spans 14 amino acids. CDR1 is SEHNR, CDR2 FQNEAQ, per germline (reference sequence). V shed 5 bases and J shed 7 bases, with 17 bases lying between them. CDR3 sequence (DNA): TGTGCCAGCAGCCTCACGGACAGTGGACATGAAGCTTTCTTT. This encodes CASSLTDSGHEAFF.